The 12 T cell receptor beta chains reported below all come from one sample, sequenced in a study of T cell responses to AZD1222 COVID-19 vaccine. Sequenced by immunoSEQ multiplex PCR; TCRdb stores in-frame clones only, minus some. The repertoire has fewer than 200,000 clones, approximately 92% of them found once; the top ten carry 8% to 13%. This specimen consisted of peripheral blood, obtained on day 0 of AZD1222 vaccination. These receptors came from an adult in good health.

This clone was recorded once. J is TRBJ2-1 and V is TRBV30; 7 bases are a match to TRBD1. The CDR3 is 15 residues long. V lost 7 bases to trimming and J lost 9 bases; unmatched junction nucleotides: 18. The germline gives CDR1 GTSNPN, CDR2 SVGIG (reference sequence). The CDR3 region is CASTGAHDRVGEQFF. The DNA for the CDR3 is TGTGCCTCCACCGGAGCCCATGACAGGGTGGGTGAGCAGTTCTTC.

The chain recombines TRBV2 with TRBJ1-2; D is unresolved. Trimming cost V 0 bases and J 0 bases, with 2 bases left between them. Looked up from germline, CDR1 is SNHLY and CDR2 is FYNNEI. The CDR3 covers 13 residues. CDR3 bases: TGTGCCAGCAGTGAAGCTGCTAACTATGGCTACACCTTC. The encoded protein is CASSEAANYGYTF.

The V gene is TRBV4-2, the J gene TRBJ2-5; the D is unclear. The CDR3 runs to 14 residues. Germline lookup yields CDR1 LGHNA and CDR2 YNFKEQ. V was pared by 0 bases and J by 5 bases, with 10 bases between. The CDR3 reads CASSQDPAPETQYF. The CDR3, as DNA: TGTGCCAGCAGCCAAGACCCGGCGCCGGAGACCCAGTACTTC.

The chain has TRBV18 and TRBJ1-3; 9 bases are shared with TRBD1. The CDR3 has 16 amino acids. Trimming at V came to 3 bases and at J to 0 bases, leaving 3 bases not matched to a gene. Germline CDR1 KGHSH, CDR2 LQKENI. The CDR3: CASSPPGQGSGNTIYF. The CDR3, as DNA: TGTGCCAGCTCACCTCCGGGACAGGGCTCTGGAAACACCATATATTTT.

This clone was seen a handful of times. The rearrangement links TRBV7-6 to TRBJ2-1; 9 bases map to TRBD2. J was trimmed by 3 bases and V by 5 bases; bases with no gene match: 8. The CDR3 is 16 amino acids. The germline gives CDR1 SGHVS, CDR2 FNYEAQ. The CDR3 reads CASSLSGRGVYNEQFF. The CDR3 DNA reads TGTGCCAGCAGCCTTAGCGGGAGAGGGGTCTACAATGAGCAGTTCTTC. The whole variable domain, remainder taken from reference TRBV7-6 and TRBJ2-1, is GAGVSQSPRYKVTKRGQDVALRCDPISGHVSLYWYRQALGQGPEFLTYFNYEAQQDKSGLPNDRFSAERPEGSISTLTIQRTEQRDSAMYRCASSLSGRGVYNEQFFGPGTRLTVL.

Ten or more counts support this clone. The chain employs TRBV6-4 and TRBJ1-5; D uncertain. V was shortened by 5 bases and J by 2 bases, with 7 bases between the two germline ends. The CDR3 contains 13 residues. Germline V CDR1 and CDR2: MRHNA, SNTAGT. CDR3 in DNA: TGTGCCAGCAGTCCAACAGGCAATCAGCCCCAGCATTTT. It translates to CASSPTGNQPQHF.

The gene calls are TRBV10-1 and TRBJ2-7; D may be TRBD1 (6 bases). The CDR3 has 18 residues. Germline lookup yields CDR1 WNHNN and CDR2 SYGVQD (reference sequence). Deletions cut 4 bases from V and 6 bases from J, with 28 bases between. CDR3 sequence: CASSGGQLLSSKLGEQYV. The CDR3 DNA follows: TGCGCCAGCAGTGGAGGACAGCTCCTTAGCTCAAAACTGGGCGAGCAGTACGTC.

This rearrangement joins TRBV7-3 to TRBJ2-1; perhaps D is TRBD1 or TRBD2 (5 bases each). Germline CDR1 SGHTA, CDR2 FQGTGA. This CDR3 is 16 amino acids long. The V gene lost 5 bases and the J gene lost 4 bases, with 18 bases spanning the gap. The CDR3 DNA sequence: TGTGCCAGCAGCCCCCCGGAGGCAGGGAGATACAATGAGCAGTTCTTC. Amino acids: CASSPPEAGRYNEQFF.

The chain couples TRBV19 to TRBJ2-1; 9 bases fit TRBD2. J lost 3 bases, V lost 7 bases, and 7 bases had no gene match. Germline V lookup: CDR1 LNHDA, CDR2 SQIVND (reference sequence). This CDR3 region has 15 residues. CDR3 protein: CASTGSGRYYNEQFF. Written as DNA, the CDR3 is TGTGCCAGTACCGGCAGCGGGAGGTACTACAATGAGCAGTTCTTC.

The rearrangement uses TRBV9 and TRBJ2-1; D uncertain. Germline CDR1 is SGDLS and CDR2 is YYNGEE. Between the trimmed V and J ends, which lost 5 bases and 8 bases, there was a span of 17 bases. This CDR3 comprises 14 residues. The CDR3 region is CASSAVGKYDEQFF. In DNA, the CDR3 is TGTGCCAGCAGTGCGGTGGGGAAGTATGATGAGCAGTTCTTC.

This sequence joins TRBV15 and TRBJ1-4, with 7 nucleotides matching TRBD1. The V gene's germline CDR1 is LNHNV and CDR2 YYDKDF (reference sequence). This CDR3 is 15 amino acids long. The V gene end was trimmed by 0 bases and the J gene end by 8 bases; junction bases not matched to a gene: 6. In DNA, the CDR3 is TGTGCCACCAGCAGAGATAGGGGGCCAGAAGAAAAACTGTTTTTT. This sequence encodes CATSRDRGPEEKLFF.

V is TRBV5-1 and J is TRBJ2-5, with 9 bases identical to TRBD1. The CDR3 loop spans 14 amino acids. Germline CDR1 is SGHRS and CDR2 is YFSETQ. The V gene end was trimmed by 4 bases and the J gene end by 4 bases; junction bases not matched to a gene: 5. In nucleotides, the CDR3 is TGCGCCAGCAGCGTGGACAGGGGCCCAGAGACCCAGTACTTC. Translating gives CASSVDRGPETQYF.